This T cell receptor beta chain originates from a study of blood T cell repertoires in COVID-19. Study at large: COVID-19 samples from acute and convalescent phases originated in the United States, Italy and Spain.

V shed 5 bases and J 11 bases; nucleotides not matched to a gene: 11. Germline CDR1 MDHEN, CDR2 SYDVKM. CDR3 length equals 13 residues. Sequencing used immunoSEQ multiplex PCR; TCRdb keeps in-frame clones, though not all of them. This sample yields about 160,000 clones, of which roughly 89% are seen a single time; 10% belongs to the top ten. This clone was counted only a few times. The sample consisted of peripheral blood. The sequence derives from an older woman with COVID-19, enrolled during active disease. The chain uses TRBV28 and TRBJ1-2, with 7 bases lining up with TRBD1. CDR3 coding DNA: TGTGCCAGCAGTCGCGGGGGGACAGCCTATTACACCTTC. Amino acid sequence: CASSRGGTAYYTF.